This TCR beta chain emerged from a study of shared clonotypes between healthy human individuals. A remark on this clone: This sample includes further DNA sequences coding for the same CDR3.

CD8 cells regarded as naive lacked CD45RO, were positively chosen for CCR7, and omitted terminally differentiated effector memory CD45RA+ cells. Germline V gene sequence: CDR1 SGHAT, CDR2 FQNNGV. This CDR3 region has 13 residues. V lost 1 base and J 6 bases, leaving 7 bases between the germline ends. Sequencing used immunoSEQ multiplex PCR; TCRdb keeps in-frame clones, though not all of them. Of just over 2,000,000 clones listed, approximately 94% are singletons. Sequencing used naive CD8+ T cells sorted from blood. The sequence derives from a man aged 18 to 30 in good health. V and J are TRBV11-2 and TRBJ2-1; D remains ambiguous. The DNA for the CDR3 is TGTGCCAGCAGCTTAGCGGGCGTCAATGAGCAGTTCTTC. This codes for CASSLAGVNEQFF.